This is a list of T cell receptor beta chains from one sample in a study of blood T cell repertoires in COVID-19. Sequenced by immunoSEQ multiplex PCR; TCRdb stores in-frame clones only, minus some. This sample has approximately 200,000 clones, with 87% found just once. Sequenced material: PBMCs or T cells enriched from blood (not recorded which). These receptor sequences come from a man aged 18 to 29 with acute COVID-19. Each CDR3 is given with its conserved first and last residue. Fields, in order: D gene, clone size, V gene, J gene, CDR3 protein, CDR3 DNA. A D gene is named only where the DNA matches it firmly. Clone sizes are given selectively: once, few, many, or a class where the clone is expanded.

D gene: TRBD1
clone size: -
V gene: TRBV7-9
J gene: TRBJ1-5
CDR3 protein: CASSRDRGSNQPQHF
CDR3 DNA: TGTGCCAGCAGTCGGGACAGGGGGAGCAATCAGCCCCAGCATTTT

D gene: TRBD2
clone size: -
V gene: TRBV7-9
J gene: TRBJ2-2
CDR3 protein: CASSLAVAGRTGELFF
CDR3 DNA: TGTGCCAGCAGCCTAGCGGTAGCGGGTCGAACCGGGGAGCTGTTTTTT

D gene: -
clone size: -
V gene: TRBV25-1
J gene: TRBJ1-1
CDR3 protein: CASSDGVNTEAFF
CDR3 DNA: TGTGCCAGCAGTGATGGAGTGAACACTGAAGCTTTCTTT

D gene: TRBD2
clone size: -
V gene: TRBV7-9
J gene: TRBJ2-1
CDR3 protein: CASSLVAGSYNEQFF
CDR3 DNA: TGTGCCAGCAGCCTGGTAGCGGGATCCTACAATGAGCAGTTCTTC

D gene: -
clone size: -
V gene: TRBV5-6
J gene: TRBJ2-7
CDR3 protein: CASSNGGAGVTYEQYF
CDR3 DNA: TGTGCCAGCAGCAACGGAGGGGCAGGAGTAACCTACGAGCAGTACTTC

D gene: TRBD2
clone size: -
V gene: TRBV9
J gene: TRBJ2-1
CDR3 protein: CASSVGGRARNEQFF
CDR3 DNA: TGTGCCAGCAGCGTAGGCGGGAGGGCCCGCAATGAGCAGTTCTTC

D gene: -
clone size: -
V gene: TRBV7-9
J gene: TRBJ2-1
CDR3 protein: CASSLGAQPSHNEQFF
CDR3 DNA: TGTGCCAGCAGTTTAGGCGCACAGCCGAGCCACAATGAGCAGTTCTTC

D gene: TRBD2
clone size: -
V gene: TRBV6-2/TRBV6-3
J gene: TRBJ2-5
CDR3 protein: CASSREVAGPETQYF
CDR3 DNA: TGTGCCAGCAGTAGGGAAGTAGCGGGACCAGAGACCCAGTACTTC

D gene: -
clone size: -
V gene: TRBV20-1
J gene: TRBJ2-1
CDR3 protein: CSASSRVGKGVENEQFF
CDR3 DNA: TGCAGTGCTAGTAGCAGGGTAGGAAAAGGGGTCGAGAATGAGCAGTTCTTC

D gene: -
clone size: -
V gene: TRBV28
J gene: TRBJ1-1
CDR3 protein: CASSSQGRGAFF
CDR3 DNA: TGTGCCAGCAGTTCACAGGGTCGGGGAGCTTTCTTT

D gene: -
clone size: -
V gene: TRBV30
J gene: TRBJ2-5
CDR3 protein: CAWSDRETQYF
CDR3 DNA: TGTGCCTGGAGTGACCGGGAGACCCAGTACTTC

D gene: -
clone size: once
V gene: TRBV7-2
J gene: TRBJ2-5
CDR3 protein: CASSYAGEETQYF
CDR3 DNA: TGTGCCAGCAGTTATGCCGGGGAAGAGACCCAGTACTTC

D gene: TRBD1
clone size: -
V gene: TRBV29-1
J gene: TRBJ1-4
CDR3 protein: CSVGTGASNEKLFF
CDR3 DNA: TGCAGCGTTGGAACAGGGGCATCAAATGAAAAACTGTTTTTT

D gene: -
clone size: -
V gene: TRBV13
J gene: TRBJ2-1
CDR3 protein: CASSPRDYNSNEQFF
CDR3 DNA: TGTGCCAGCAGCCCCCGCGACTATAATTCCAATGAGCAGTTCTTC

D gene: TRBD1
clone size: -
V gene: TRBV9
J gene: TRBJ1-5
CDR3 protein: CASSAEQGGIDQPQHF
CDR3 DNA: TGTGCCAGCAGCGCAGAACAGGGGGGGATCGATCAGCCCCAGCATTTT

D gene: TRBD2
clone size: -
V gene: TRBV30
J gene: TRBJ2-5
CDR3 protein: CAWSFMGILAGGGETQYF
CDR3 DNA: TGTGCCTGGAGTTTTATGGGAATCCTAGCGGGAGGAGGGGAGACCCAGTACTTC

D gene: -
clone size: few
V gene: TRBV4-2
J gene: TRBJ1-1
CDR3 protein: CASSFGGDTEAFF
CDR3 DNA: TGTGCCAGCAGCTTCGGGGGGGACACTGAAGCTTTCTTT

D gene: -
clone size: -
V gene: TRBV2
J gene: TRBJ2-3
CDR3 protein: CASSGLVVATDTQYF
CDR3 DNA: TGTGCCAGCAGTGGCCTAGTTGTGGCCACAGATACGCAGTATTTT

D gene: TRBD1
clone size: -
V gene: TRBV27
J gene: TRBJ2-7
CDR3 protein: CASSLVPGTGAYEQYF
CDR3 DNA: TGTGCCAGCAGTTTAGTCCCCGGGACAGGAGCCTACGAGCAGTACTTC

D gene: -
clone size: -
V gene: TRBV12-3/TRBV12-4
J gene: TRBJ1-4
CDR3 protein: CASSFSGEKLFF
CDR3 DNA: TGTGCCAGCAGTTTTTCAGGGGAAAAACTGTTTTTT

D gene: -
clone size: once
V gene: TRBV7-9
J gene: TRBJ1-2
CDR3 protein: CAALVGNYGYTF
CDR3 DNA: TGTGCCGCACTCGTCGGTAACTATGGCTACACCTTC

D gene: -
clone size: -
V gene: TRBV28
J gene: TRBJ1-6
CDR3 protein: CASRALNSPLHF
CDR3 DNA: TGTGCCAGCAGAGCGCTTAATTCACCCCTCCACTTT

D gene: TRBD1
clone size: -
V gene: TRBV29-1
J gene: TRBJ2-3
CDR3 protein: CSVGTGETDTQYF
CDR3 DNA: TGCAGCGTCGGGACAGGGGAGACAGATACGCAGTATTTT

D gene: -
clone size: -
V gene: TRBV19
J gene: TRBJ2-2
CDR3 protein: CASSIGVTGELFF
CDR3 DNA: TGTGCCAGTAGTATCGGGGTGACCGGGGAGCTGTTTTTT

D gene: -
clone size: -
V gene: TRBV27
J gene: TRBJ2-7
CDR3 protein: CASSLHVADFSSYEQYF
CDR3 DNA: TGTGCCAGCAGTTTACACGTAGCCGACTTTTCCTCCTACGAGCAGTACTTC

D gene: -
clone size: -
V gene: TRBV28
J gene: TRBJ1-1
CDR3 protein: CASIISPLMNTEAFF
CDR3 DNA: TGTGCCAGCATCATTTCGCCCCTAATGAACACTGAAGCTTTCTTT

D gene: TRBD1
clone size: -
V gene: TRBV28
J gene: TRBJ2-1
CDR3 protein: CASSLFGGTGGYNEQFF
CDR3 DNA: TGTGCCAGCAGTTTATTCGGTGGGACAGGGGGCTACAATGAGCAGTTCTTC

D gene: -
clone size: -
V gene: TRBV28
J gene: TRBJ1-1
CDR3 protein: CASSLIDGVRAFF
CDR3 DNA: TGTGCCAGCAGTTTAATAGACGGGGTCAGAGCTTTCTTT

D gene: TRBD1
clone size: -
V gene: TRBV7-2
J gene: TRBJ2-5
CDR3 protein: CASSLGGTGRETQYF
CDR3 DNA: TGTGCCAGCAGCTTAGGGGGGACAGGGCGGGAGACCCAGTACTTC

D gene: TRBD1
clone size: once
V gene: TRBV28
J gene: TRBJ1-5
CDR3 protein: CASSLGTGGNQPQHF
CDR3 DNA: TGTGCCAGCAGTCTCGGGACAGGGGGCAATCAGCCCCAGCATTTT

D gene: -
clone size: -
V gene: TRBV1
J gene: TRBJ1-4
CDR3 protein: CTGKGGGNEKLFF
CDR3 DNA: TGCACCGGCAAGGGAGGGGGTAATGAAAAACTGTTTTTT

D gene: -
clone size: -
V gene: TRBV28
J gene: TRBJ1-2
CDR3 protein: CASSPLTDRDGYTF
CDR3 DNA: TGTGCCAGCAGCCCCCTGACTGACCGGGATGGCTACACCTTC

D gene: -
clone size: -
V gene: TRBV19
J gene: TRBJ2-3
CDR3 protein: CASSKTPQLADTQYF
CDR3 DNA: TGTGCCAGTAGTAAGACTCCTCAACTCGCAGATACGCAGTATTTT

D gene: -
clone size: -
V gene: TRBV11-2
J gene: TRBJ2-6
CDR3 protein: CASSLGYGGANVLTF
CDR3 DNA: TGTGCCAGCAGCTTAGGTTATGGCGGGGCCAACGTCCTGACTTTC

D gene: TRBD1
clone size: -
V gene: TRBV7-3
J gene: TRBJ2-5
CDR3 protein: CASSVLGQGGETQYF
CDR3 DNA: TGTGCCAGCAGCGTATTGGGACAGGGAGGCGAGACCCAGTACTTC

D gene: TRBD1
clone size: -
V gene: TRBV7-9
J gene: TRBJ1-5
CDR3 protein: CASSGQGVRPQHF
CDR3 DNA: TGTGCCAGCTCCGGACAGGGTGTGAGGCCCCAGCATTTT

D gene: -
clone size: few
V gene: TRBV6-5
J gene: TRBJ1-1
CDR3 protein: CASSNRENTEAFF
CDR3 DNA: TGTGCCAGCAGCAACAGGGAAAACACTGAAGCTTTCTTT

D gene: -
clone size: -
V gene: TRBV5-1
J gene: TRBJ2-3
CDR3 protein: CAGRADLFDTDTQYF
CDR3 DNA: TGCGCCGGGCGGGCGGACTTATTCGACACAGATACGCAGTATTTT

D gene: TRBD2
clone size: -
V gene: TRBV6-5
J gene: TRBJ2-2
CDR3 protein: CASSFTSGSTGELFF
CDR3 DNA: TGTGCCAGCAGTTTTACTAGCGGGAGCACCGGGGAGCTGTTTTTT

D gene: -
clone size: -
V gene: TRBV18
J gene: TRBJ2-2
CDR3 protein: CASSPSAGTGELFF
CDR3 DNA: TGTGCCAGCTCACCGAGTGCGGGAACCGGGGAGCTGTTTTTT

D gene: -
clone size: -
V gene: TRBV7-2
J gene: TRBJ1-1
CDR3 protein: CASSLPPPNTEAFF
CDR3 DNA: TGTGCCAGCAGCTTACCCCCTCCGAACACTGAAGCTTTCTTT

D gene: -
clone size: -
V gene: TRBV2
J gene: TRBJ1-4
CDR3 protein: CASSEGLGEANEKLFF
CDR3 DNA: TGTGCCAGCAGTGAAGGTTTGGGTGAGGCTAATGAAAAACTGTTTTTT

D gene: -
clone size: -
V gene: TRBV9
J gene: TRBJ2-3
CDR3 protein: CASSVGEGVADTQYF
CDR3 DNA: TGTGCCAGCAGCGTAGGAGAGGGTGTCGCAGATACGCAGTATTTT

D gene: -
clone size: -
V gene: TRBV19
J gene: TRBJ2-7
CDR3 protein: CASSPSQGLEQYF
CDR3 DNA: TGTGCCAGTAGCCCCTCCCAGGGCTTGGAGCAGTACTTC

D gene: -
clone size: -
V gene: TRBV19
J gene: TRBJ1-5
CDR3 protein: CASTQTPEGNQPQHF
CDR3 DNA: TGTGCCAGTACCCAAACGCCAGAGGGCAATCAGCCCCAGCATTTT